This T cell receptor beta chain was identified in a study of blood T cell repertoires in COVID-19 (dated by TCRdb to the early 2020s). Notes on the research overall: Samples covering the acute and convalescent phases of COVID-19 were provided by collaborators in the United States, Italy and Spain. The material from the prospective study consisted of cDNA or gDNA derived from T cells, B-cell-depleted T cells, or PBMCs. Subjects who had been exposed to COVID-19, were actively infected with it, or had recovered from it provided the deeply sampled blood TCRbeta repertoires that made up the dataset. The repertoires were released in a freely available public database meant as a resource for research on the immune response to SARS-CoV-2. Samples were obtained from the ongoing ImmuneRACE study (first 160 participants) and from 1,254 subjects provided by 6 global collaborators. A de-identified subject ID, COVID-19 status, age in years and sex were almost always included in the sample metadata. Where available, HLA class I and class II types were taken from metadata supplied by the sample provider and were not determined by assay-based typing. Overall study outcomes, separate from this receptor: How much clinical and demographic metadata was included differed by source and by participant, and the metadata was provided uncurated.

TCRbeta CDR3 regions were amplified from genomic DNA using the immunoSEQ Assay, a bias-controlled multiplex PCR. For the original study's pipeline: The number of nucleated cells in each sample was estimated by amplification of reference gene primers within the assay. To quantify the absolute abundance of each unique TCRbeta CDR3 rearrangement, sequence reads were collapsed and filtered. Productive Simpson clonality was computed per sample as the square root of Simpson's diversity index over productive rearrangements. TCRdb provides this immuneACCESS table in a form limited to in-frame rearrangements. Some clones are lacking; in checked studies, under half of them reflect an unresolved V gene, and why the rest are absent is not known. V and J calls and clone size are those listed in that table; D and trimming were worked out from the DNA. The sample table holds over 300,000 clones, of which 86% were seen once. Of the sample, approximately 1.5% falls within the top ten clones.

The collaborating institutions used their own protocols to collect whole blood in K2EDTA tubes. For TCRbeta analysis, collaborator samples were shipped as frozen whole blood, as isolated PBMCs, or as DNA extracted from either sample type. Concerning this clone itself: There is no known antigen for this receptor. No quality values exist for individual bases; no much larger clone is one base distant.

The sequence derives from a woman between 45 and 65 years old with acute or convalescent COVID-19. Material for sequencing was peripheral blood.

Here is the DNA: TGTGCCAGCAGCAAAGTCCAATTTGCGGAGCAAGAGACCCAGTACTTC. Translated, this gives CASSKVQFAEQETQYF. The chain uses TRBV21-1 and TRBJ2-5; the table's D call, TRBD2, has no DNA check behind it. TRBV21-1 is a listed pseudogene. Including cysteine and phenylalanine, the CDR3 has 16 amino acids. This entry keeps only the CDR3 DNA: 48 bases, framed from base 1.